The 4 T cell receptor beta chains below come from one sample, sequenced in a study. TCRdb processed the 5' RACE reads anew with MiXCR; each CDR3 protein has one entry. The data hold some 62,000 distinct CDR3 sequences, with roughly 23% observed a single time. Material: memory CD4+ T cells sorted from a lymph node. Subset here: memory CD4+ T cells, CD4+CD45RO+CD25-. The source is a female donor with breast cancer.

This clonotype has ten or more counts. The chain links TRBV5-1 to TRBJ1-1; D unclear. From germline, CDR1 is SGHRS and CDR2 YFSETQ. Trimming stripped 2 bases from V and 1 base from J, with 9 bases between. This CDR3 contains 14 residues. CDR3 sequence (DNA): TGCGCCAGCAGCTTAACCCCCGCGAACACTGAAGCTTTCTTT. This codes for CASSLTPANTEAFF. The full variable domain, its missing parts supplied by reference TRBV5-1 and TRBJ1-1, is KAGVTQTPRYLIKTRGQQVTLSCSPISGHRSVSWYQQTPGQGLQFLFEYFSETQRNKGNFPGRFSGRQFSNSRSEMNVSTLELGDSALYLCASSLTPANTEAFFGQGTRLTVV.

The chain recombines TRBV7-9 with TRBJ2-1, with D possibly TRBD2 on 5 matching bases. The germline CDR1 and CDR2 sequences are SEHNR and FQNEAQ (reference sequence). Trimming shortened V by 5 bases and J by 5 bases, and 16 bases separated the two germline ends. The CDR3 is 15 residues long. This CDR3 is CASSPKRRYNNEQFF. As DNA, the CDR3 is TGTGCCAGCAGCCCTAAGCGGAGATACAACAATGAGCAGTTCTTC.

The rearrangement links TRBV4-2 to TRBJ2-1, with TRBD2 matching over 11 bases. The trim removed 4 bases at V and 4 bases at J, leaving 12 bases unmatched. The length of the CDR3 is 18 residues. Germline assignment: CDR1 LGHNA and CDR2 YNFKEQ. The CDR3 loop is CASSPSPAGTSGYNEQFF. The CDR3 DNA is TGTGCCAGCAGCCCGAGCCCCGCCGGGACTAGCGGATACAATGAGCAGTTCTTC.

The rearrangement links TRBV10-3 to TRBJ2-7, with D tentatively TRBD2 (7 bases). Germline values: CDR1 ENHRY, CDR2 SYGVKD. The CDR3 covers 13 residues. This CDR3 is CASKGGNGGEQYF. The CDR3, as DNA: TGTGCTTCCAAGGGGGGGAATGGGGGCGAGCAGTACTTC.